The source of this T cell receptor (beta chain) is a study of blood T cells in healthy people across ages. Through a sample-barcoded 5' primer and a J-beta primer mix, a second PCR was run for roughly 6 to 12 cycles. TCRdb passed the 5' RACE reads through MiXCR, listing each CDR3 protein once. The sample has under 800,000 distinct CDR3 sequences; around 46% are singletons. V was clipped by 0 bases and J by 7 bases; unmatched bases: 5. Germline-derived CDR1 and CDR2 are SGHTA and FQGNSA. This CDR3 comprises 15 residues. The sequence came from a woman in her sixties in good health. The V gene is TRBV7-2, the J gene TRBJ1-2; 10 bases are shared with TRBD1. Sequenced: blood. In DNA, the CDR3 is TGTGCCAGCAGCTTAGCTGGGGGGACAGGGGTTGGCTACACCTTC. This gives the protein CASSLAGGTGVGYTF. Filled out from reference TRBV7-2 and TRBJ1-2, the complete variable domain reads GAGVSQSPSNKVTEKGKDVELRCDPISGHTALYWYRQSLGQGLEFLIYFQGNSAPDKSGLPSDRFSAERTGGSVSTLTIQRTQQEDSAVYLCASSLAGGTGVGYTFGSGTRLTVV.